A selection of T cell receptor beta chains follows, all from one sample in a study of cytomegalovirus exposure and HLA in healthy donors. Profiled with immunoSEQ multiplex PCR; TCRdb holds only in-frame clones, not every one. The specimen's table records fewer than 100,000 clones. Sequencing used PBMCs. The receptor source for this set is a man over 45 in good health and CMV-seronegative. Both conserved end residues are trimmed from each CDR3.

>TRBV7-2|TRBJ1-1
ASSFPGQLEAF
>TRBV18|TRBJ1-1
ASSPLGQGADTEAF
>TRBV7-3|TRBJ2-5
ASSAPGETQY
>TRBV29-1|TRBJ1-4
SVRWTGGDEKLF
>TRBV7-3|TRBJ2-3
ASSLTGTSGVITDTQY
>TRBV7-3|TRBJ1-2
ASSLTGTGVDGYT
>TRBV9|TRBJ1-3
ASSVGGPGNTIY
>TRBV6-5|TRBJ1-4
ASSTIRGWGEKLF
>TRBV5-1|TRBJ2-4
ASSLGEAKNIQY
>TRBV28|TRBJ1-6
ASSLDLARGGNSPLH
>TRBV11-1|TRBJ2-2
ASSWGTSGFSNTGELF